This TCR beta chain appears in the sequencing data of a study of neurological immune-mediated disorders. Overall study results and limits: Multiple sclerosis was found to have the least TCR clonal expansion, below healthy controls, and HTLV-1-associated myelopathy the most.

Ten or more counts support this clonotype. Antigen: not known. Each CDR3 protein is one row after TCRdb ran MiXCR on the 5' RACE reads. The profile shows 85,000 to 100,000 distinct CDR3 sequences, around 3.3% of them singletons. The CDR3 is made up of 15 amino acids. The germline V gene encodes CDR1 SGHVS and CDR2 FQNEAQ. The V end was cut by 1 base, the J end by 2 bases, with 9 bases between. The TCR originated in a woman under 30 with multiple sclerosis. The genes are TRBV7-8 and TRBJ1-3; D is possibly TRBD1 (5 bases). Sequencing input: PBMCs. The DNA of the CDR3 is TGTGCCAGCAGCTTAGGGTCAGGGCCTGGAAACACCATATATTTT. Amino acids: CASSLGSGPGNTIYF.